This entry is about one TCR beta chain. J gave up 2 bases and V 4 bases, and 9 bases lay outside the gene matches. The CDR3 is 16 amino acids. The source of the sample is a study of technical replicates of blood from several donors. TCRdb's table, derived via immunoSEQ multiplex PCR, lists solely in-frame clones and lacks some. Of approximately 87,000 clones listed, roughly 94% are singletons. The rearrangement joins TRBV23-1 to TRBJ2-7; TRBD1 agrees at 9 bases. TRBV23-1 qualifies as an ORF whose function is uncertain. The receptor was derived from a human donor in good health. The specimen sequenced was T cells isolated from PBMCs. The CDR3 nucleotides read TGCGCCAGCAGTCCGATGGGACAGGGAAGGACCTACGAGCAGTACTTC. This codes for CASSPMGQGRTYEQYF.